This T cell receptor beta chain was recorded in a study of blood T cell repertoires in COVID-19. Study background: T cells, B-cell-depleted T cells, or PBMCs supplied cDNA or gDNA.

The CDR3 covers 13 residues. Germline CDR1 is SGHTA and CDR2 is FQGNSA. As for this clone: One end of the junction fails to match germline, which may point to a read error.

The table came from immunoSEQ multiplex PCR; TCRdb's copy has only in-frame clones and leaves some out. The sample records 130,000 or so clones, roughly four fifths being singletons. This TCR was sampled from a human donor in a cohort sampled during active COVID-19. Sequencing was done on a sample of peripheral blood. V usage is TRBV7-2 and J usage is TRBJ2-1, with 7 nucleotides matching TRBD2. CDR3 sequence reads: CASSLLADNELFF. The CDR3 region has the DNA TGTGCCAGCAGCTTACTAGCGGACAATGAGCTGTTCTTC.